These 28 T cell receptor beta chains came from one sample sequenced in a study of blood T cell repertoires in COVID-19. The protocol was immunoSEQ multiplex PCR, while the TCRdb copy is restricted to in-frame clones and leaves out a portion. The table shows 150,000 to 200,000 clones, with 85% to 90% occurring only once. The sequenced sample consisted of peripheral blood. These receptors were collected from a woman in her sixties or seventies with COVID-19, enrolled during active disease.

This clone was detected only a few times. The rearrangement links TRBV6-4 to TRBJ1-2, with 10 bases that match TRBD1. CDR3 length equals 14 residues. CDR1 and CDR2 from the germline V gene are MRHNA and SNTAGT. V gave up 6 bases and J gave up 2 bases; unmatched junction bases: 3. CDR3 residues: CASRGTGVNYGYTF. The CDR3 nucleotides read TGTGCCAGCAGGGGGACAGGGGTGAACTATGGCTACACCTTC.

The V and J genes are TRBV6-4 and TRBJ1-2, with 11 nucleotides matching TRBD1. Germline V CDR1 and CDR2: MRHNA, SNTAGT. V lost 4 bases, J lost 10 bases, and 5 bases stayed unmatched. The CDR3 runs 13 residues. The CDR3 DNA is TGTGCCAGCAGTGTCGGGACAGGGGGGACCTACACCTTC. Translated: CASSVGTGGTYTF.

This clone showed up just a few times. The CDR3 bases are TGTGCCAGCAGTGCAACAGGTAGAGAGACCCAGTACTTC. The encoded protein is CASSATGRETQYF. The V and J genes are TRBV6-2 or TRBV6-3 and TRBJ2-5; TRBD1 might be the D (5 bases). The ends were cut back, 5 bases at V and 4 bases at J, with 11 bases in the middle. The CDR3 contains 13 residues. Germline assignment: CDR1 MNHEY and CDR2 SVGEGT.

A few counts support this clone. V and J are TRBV18 and TRBJ2-5; D is unresolved. Trimming shortened V by 4 bases and J by 1 base, and 7 bases separated the two germline ends. This CDR3 is built from 13 residues. Per germline, CDR1 KGHSH and CDR2 LQKENI. The DNA of the CDR3 is TGTGCCAGCTCACGTCAAATCCAAGAGACCCAGTACTTC. Amino acid sequence: CASSRQIQETQYF.

The chain has TRBV19 and TRBJ1-2, with D maybe TRBD1 (5 bases). The V and J ends lost 0 bases and 2 bases respectively, with 7 bases between them. This CDR3 has 14 amino acids. Germline CDR1 reads LNHDA; CDR2 reads SQIVND (reference sequence). DNA for the CDR3: TGTGCCAGTAGTATAGACGCAGGGAACTATGGCTACACCTTC. Translating it yields CASSIDAGNYGYTF.

The chain joins TRBV30 to TRBJ2-3; TRBD2 matches at 7 bases. The germline V gene encodes CDR1 GTSNPN and CDR2 SVGIG (reference sequence). The V segment lost 1 base and the J segment 2 bases; nucleotides outside the gene matches: 15. The CDR3 spans 18 residues. This CDR3 is CAWSAPSGGLSYTDTQYF. CDR3 DNA sequence: TGTGCCTGGAGTGCGCCCTCCGGGGGACTATCCTACACAGATACGCAGTATTTT.

The chain is built from TRBV4-2 and TRBJ2-3, with TRBD2 matching 7 bases. The trim removed 2 bases at V and 0 bases at J, leaving 5 bases unmatched. The CDR3 covers 16 residues. CDR1 is LGHNA and CDR2 is YNFKEQ in the germline V gene. CDR3 coding DNA: TGTGCCAGCAGCCAAACGGGACTATCTAGCACAGATACGCAGTATTTT. Translated: CASSQTGLSSTDTQYF.

This chain connects TRBV11-3 to TRBJ1-5, with 8 bases aligning to TRBD1. Germline assignment: CDR1 SGHNT and CDR2 YENEEA. V lost 5 bases, J lost 0 bases, and 12 bases stayed unmatched. The CDR3 covers 18 residues. CDR3 nucleotide sequence: TGTGCCAGCAGCCGAGGGGTCAGGGGGCTAAATAGCAATCAGCCCCAGCATTTT. Translated, it gives CASSRGVRGLNSNQPQHF.

This clone has at least ten counts. The rearrangement joins TRBV24-1 to TRBJ2-6, with D perhaps matching TRBD2 (6 bases). This CDR3 comprises 17 residues. The V gene lost 5 bases and the J gene lost 2 bases, with 15 bases spanning the gap. CDR1 is KGHDR and CDR2 is SFDVKD in the germline V gene. CDR3 residues: CATSGGLNLAGANVLTF. In DNA form, the CDR3 reads TGTGCCACCAGTGGCGGACTAAATCTGGCTGGGGCCAACGTCCTGACTTTC.

The J gene is TRBJ2-3, the V gene TRBV7-3; D remains ambiguous. This CDR3 spans 13 amino acids. V was cut by 6 bases and J by 0 bases, with 7 bases left in between. CDR1 is SGHTA, CDR2 FQGTGA, per germline. The CDR3 DNA follows: TGTGCCAGCAGAGAGTCTAGCACAGATACGCAGTATTTT. As protein: CASRESSTDTQYF.

This clone was picked up a small number of times. This chain connects TRBV3-1 (or the pseudogene TRBV3-2) to TRBJ1-2; D is unresolved. The germline V gene encodes CDR1 LGHDT and CDR2 YNNKEL (reference sequence). The CDR3 length is 14 residues. Trimming stripped 1 base from V and 8 bases from J, with 14 bases between. The CDR3 nucleotides read TGTGCCAGCAGCCAAGGGACCGGCTCGGGAGGCTACACCTTC. This translates into CASSQGTGSGGYTF.

The J gene is TRBJ1-2, the V gene TRBV7-2; 9 bases map to TRBD1. The CDR3 has 14 amino acids. V shed 5 bases and J 4 bases; nucleotides not matched to a gene: 5. The germline CDR1 and CDR2 sequences are SGHTA and FQGNSA. The CDR3 DNA reads as TGTGCCAGCAGCGCCGCGACAGGGGGCTATGGCTACACCTTC. Amino acid sequence: CASSAATGGYGYTF. The full variable domain, completed using reference TRBV7-2 and TRBJ1-2, is GAGVSQSPSNKVTEKGKDVELRCDPISGHTALYWYRQSLGQGLEFLIYFQGNSAPDKSGLPSDRFSAERTGGSVSTLTIQRTQQEDSAVYLCASSAATGGYGYTFGSGTRLTVV.

With regard to this clone: Other DNA sequences in this sample translate to the same CDR3. The V and J genes are TRBV6-6 and TRBJ1-6; D gene unclear. V lost 0 bases to trimming and J lost 0 bases, with 3 bases between them. CDR1 is MNHNY and CDR2 is SVGAGI in the germline V gene (reference sequence). The CDR3 extends over 15 amino acids. Written as DNA, the CDR3 is TGTGCCAGCAGTTACTCGAGCTCCTATAATTCACCCCTCCACTTT. This translates into CASSYSSSYNSPLHF.

The chain is built from TRBV7-2 and TRBJ2-2; 10 bases fit TRBD2. The ends lost 2 bases at V and 7 bases at J; junction bases unmatched: 4. This CDR3 is 15 amino acids long. CDR1 is SGHTA and CDR2 is FQGNSA in the germline V gene. In nucleotides, the CDR3 is TGTGCCAGCAGCTTAATAGCGGGGGGATTCGGGGAGCTGTTTTTT. This translates into CASSLIAGGFGELFF.

The rearrangement links TRBV7-2 to TRBJ2-1; TRBD2 matches at 10 bases. Unmatched junction bases numbered 9, after V lost 6 bases and J lost 10 bases. The CDR3 extends over 14 amino acids. Germline CDR1 is SGHTA and CDR2 is FQGNSA. For the CDR3, the DNA is TGTGCCAGCAGGTGGACTAGCGGCCAGGGGGAGCAGTTCTTC. As protein: CASRWTSGQGEQFF.

The J gene is TRBJ2-1, the V gene TRBV5-1, with D perhaps matching TRBD2 (6 bases). With 4 bases removed from V and 8 bases from J, the gap between germline ends came to 16 bases. The CDR3 extends over 14 amino acids. Per germline, CDR1 SGHRS and CDR2 YFSETQ. The CDR3 spells CASSEKAGEDEQFF. DNA of the CDR3: TGCGCCAGCAGCGAAAAAGCCGGGGAGGATGAGCAGTTCTTC.

J is TRBJ1-2 and V is TRBV12-3 or TRBV12-4; the D is unclear. The CDR3 totals 12 residues. Trimming took off 1 base at V and 8 bases at J, with 8 bases between the two ends. Here the CDR3 DNA reads TGTGCCAGCAGTTTAGAGGCGGGAGGCTACACCTTC. Its protein product is CASSLEAGGYTF.

This clone was seen just once. V is TRBV6-1 and J is TRBJ2-1; D might be TRBD2 (6 bases). The CDR3 length is 15 residues. The germline CDR1 and CDR2 sequences are MNHNS and SASEGT. Trimming shortened V by 1 base and J by 9 bases, and 16 bases separated the two germline ends. CDR3 in amino acids: CASSEGTIFRPEQFF. The CDR3 bases are TGTGCCAGCAGTGAAGGGACTATTTTTAGGCCTGAGCAGTTCTTC.

V and J are TRBV12-3 or TRBV12-4 and TRBJ2-7, with unresolved D. The CDR3 runs to 13 residues. Trimming took 3 bases from V and 3 from J, leaving 9 bases between them. CDR3 sequence reads: CASSLAPIYEQYF. The CDR3, as DNA: TGTGCCAGCAGTTTGGCCCCCATCTACGAGCAGTACTTC.

The V gene is TRBV5-1, the J gene TRBJ2-2; the D gene is possibly TRBD2 (5 bases). The CDR3 runs to 14 residues. The germline V gene has CDR1 SGHRS and CDR2 YFSETQ. With 4 bases removed from V and 5 bases from J, the gap between germline ends came to 12 bases. CDR3 in amino acids: CASSAGPETGELFF. The CDR3 DNA sequence: TGCGCCAGCAGCGCGGGCCCCGAGACCGGGGAGCTGTTTTTT.

This chain joins TRBV6-5 and TRBJ2-5, with a tentative D call TRBD1 (6 bases). Trimming took 5 bases from V and 5 from J, leaving 12 bases between them. This CDR3 contains 13 residues. Germline lookup yields CDR1 MNHEY and CDR2 SVGAGI. The DNA of the CDR3 is TGTGCCAGCAGTAACAGGGTCTCGGAGACCCAGTACTTC. It encodes CASSNRVSETQYF.

J is TRBJ1-2 and V is TRBV4-1; TRBD1 might be the D (5 bases). Germline V gene lookup returns CDR1 MGHRA and CDR2 YSYEKL. Trimming left V 0 bases short and J 5 bases short, with 19 bases between. The CDR3 is 17 residues long. The CDR3 DNA reads TGCGCCAGCAGCCAAGACGGTCTGGGGGGACGGACATATGGCTACACCTTC. Translation: CASSQDGLGGRTYGYTF.

The V and J genes are TRBV7-9 and TRBJ1-5, with 7 positions matching TRBD1. This CDR3 region has 17 residues. CDR1 and CDR2 from the germline V gene are SEHNR and FQNEAQ (reference sequence). V was pared by 1 base and J by 4 bases, with 10 bases of the junction left unmatched. The CDR3 region is CASSLEGFKGANQPQHF. In DNA, the CDR3 is TGTGCCAGCAGCTTAGAGGGGTTCAAGGGGGCAAATCAGCCCCAGCATTTT.

This chain joins TRBV11-3 and TRBJ1-1; D remains unclear. The V end was cut by 5 bases, the J end by 5 bases, with 9 bases between. This CDR3 has 12 amino acids. Per the germline V gene, CDR1 is SGHNT and CDR2 is YENEEA. This CDR3 reads CASSLRWTEAFF. The CDR3, as DNA: TGTGCCAGCAGCCTGAGGTGGACTGAAGCTTTCTTT.

The chain links TRBV24-1 to TRBJ2-2; a possible D gene is TRBD2 (7 bases). Germline lookup yields CDR1 KGHDR and CDR2 SFDVKD. This CDR3 has 16 residues. V was cut by 6 bases and J by 5 bases, with 18 bases left in between. CDR3 sequence reads: CATSPRGGPRTGELFF. The CDR3 nucleotides are TGTGCCACCAGTCCAAGGGGGGGCCCGAGGACCGGGGAGCTGTTTTTT.

This chain connects TRBV7-8 to TRBJ2-1, with 7 positions matching TRBD2. Trimming removed 1 base from V and 0 bases from J; junction bases left unmatched: 15. CDR1 is SGHVS and CDR2 is FQNEAQ in the germline V gene. The CDR3 loop spans 20 amino acids. CDR3 residues: CASSLDQRDSTPGSYNEQFF. CDR3 DNA: TGTGCCAGCAGCTTAGACCAGCGGGACTCCACACCAGGCTCCTACAATGAGCAGTTCTTC.

The chain is built from TRBV4-2 and TRBJ2-7, with TRBD2 identical over 10 bases. The V and J ends lost 0 bases and 3 bases, in that order; junction bases with no gene match: 5. The length of the CDR3 is 16 residues. Germline lookup yields CDR1 LGHNA and CDR2 YNFKEQ. The CDR3 DNA is TGTGCCAGCAGCCAAGAATCTAGCGGGAGATACTACGAGCAGTACTTC. It is translated as CASSQESSGRYYEQYF.

Comments on this clone: Other DNA sequences in this specimen translate into the identical CDR3. The chain uses TRBV6-5 and TRBJ1-5; TRBD1 matches 9 bases. The CDR3 consists of 16 residues. J was trimmed by 5 bases and V by 2 bases; bases with no gene match: 7. The germline gives CDR1 MNHEY, CDR2 SVGAGI. The CDR3 sequence: CASSYLGTGLDQPQHF. The CDR3 DNA is TGTGCCAGCAGTTACCTCGGGACAGGGTTGGATCAGCCCCAGCATTTT.